Described below is a single T cell receptor (beta chain) sequence and its context. Its antigen remains unidentified. This sample's treatment: oral pan-JAK inhibitor, 5-10 mg twice daily. Isolated RNA was reverse transcribed into cDNA used as the sequencing template. The method was immunoSEQ multiplex PCR; TCRdb's version includes in-frame clones alone and lacks a portion of them. The table has some 98,000 clones, 50% to 75% seen once. These data belong to a study of CD8+ T cells in alopecia areata. Background on the study: Treated patients received oral tofacitinib, 5 to 10 mg twice daily. Study-level findings and limits: Among the top 100, expanded CD8+ clones, as well as scalp clonality, were significantly decreased by tofacitinib. Resident alphabeta T cells of normal skin are also sequenced in scalp samples. An increase in clonality over normal scalp was evident in lesional scalp, especially alopecia totalis/universalis.

The germline V gene has CDR1 MGHRA and CDR2 YSYEKL. The length of the CDR3 is 16 residues. V was pared by 0 bases and J by 3 bases, with 15 bases between. The V call is TRBV4-1, the J call TRBJ2-7; maybe TRBD2 (5 bases). The clonotype comes from a human donor with alopecia areata. Sequences were derived from CD8+ T cells sorted from blood, sampled at week 4, from a patient treated with tofacitinib. DNA for the CDR3: TGCGCCAGCAGCCAAGATCTTGCTCTCGGGAACTACGAGCAGTACTTC. The encoded protein is CASSQDLALGNYEQYF.